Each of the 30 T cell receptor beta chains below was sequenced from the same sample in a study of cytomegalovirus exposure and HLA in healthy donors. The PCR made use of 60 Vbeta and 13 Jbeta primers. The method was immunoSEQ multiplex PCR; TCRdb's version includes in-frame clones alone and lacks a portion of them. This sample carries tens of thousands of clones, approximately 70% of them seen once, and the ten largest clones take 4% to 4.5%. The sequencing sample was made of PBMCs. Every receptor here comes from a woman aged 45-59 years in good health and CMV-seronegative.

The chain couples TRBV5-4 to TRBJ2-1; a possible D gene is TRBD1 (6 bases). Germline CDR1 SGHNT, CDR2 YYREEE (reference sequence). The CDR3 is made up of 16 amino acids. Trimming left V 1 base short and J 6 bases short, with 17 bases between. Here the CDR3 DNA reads TGTGCCAGCAGCTTGTGGGGGCGTCGCGCTTCCAATGAGCAGTTCTTC. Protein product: CASSLWGRRASNEQFF.

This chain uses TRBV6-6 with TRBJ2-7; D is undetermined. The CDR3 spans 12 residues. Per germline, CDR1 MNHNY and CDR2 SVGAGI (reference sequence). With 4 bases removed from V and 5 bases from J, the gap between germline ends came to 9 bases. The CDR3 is CASSFISDEQYF. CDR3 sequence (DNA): TGTGCCAGCAGTTTCATATCGGACGAGCAGTACTTC.

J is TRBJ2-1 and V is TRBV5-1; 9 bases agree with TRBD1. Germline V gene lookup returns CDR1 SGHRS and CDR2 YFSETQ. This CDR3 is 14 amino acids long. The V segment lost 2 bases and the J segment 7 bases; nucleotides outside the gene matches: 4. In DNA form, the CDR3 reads TGCGCCAGCAGCTTACCGACAGGGGGTAATGAGCAGTTCTTC. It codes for CASSLPTGGNEQFF. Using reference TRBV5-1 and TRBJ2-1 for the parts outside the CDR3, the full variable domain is KAGVTQTPRYLIKTRGQQVTLSCSPISGHRSVSWYQQTPGQGLQFLFEYFSETQRNKGNFPGRFSGRQFSNSRSEMNVSTLELGDSALYLCASSLPTGGNEQFFGPGTRLTVL.

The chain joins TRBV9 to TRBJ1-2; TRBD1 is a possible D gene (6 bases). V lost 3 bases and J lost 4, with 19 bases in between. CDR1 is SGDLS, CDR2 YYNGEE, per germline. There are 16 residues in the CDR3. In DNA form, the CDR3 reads TGTGCCAGCAGCGCCGCCGGACAGTCGCCTGGCTATGGCTACACCTTC. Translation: CASSAAGQSPGYGYTF.

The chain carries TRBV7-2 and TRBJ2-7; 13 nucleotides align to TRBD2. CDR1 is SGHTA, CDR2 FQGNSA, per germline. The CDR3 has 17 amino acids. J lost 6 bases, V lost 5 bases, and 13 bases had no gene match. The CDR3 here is CASSRYPGLAGEREQYF. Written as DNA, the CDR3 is TGTGCCAGCAGCCGCTACCCCGGACTAGCGGGAGAACGCGAGCAGTACTTC.

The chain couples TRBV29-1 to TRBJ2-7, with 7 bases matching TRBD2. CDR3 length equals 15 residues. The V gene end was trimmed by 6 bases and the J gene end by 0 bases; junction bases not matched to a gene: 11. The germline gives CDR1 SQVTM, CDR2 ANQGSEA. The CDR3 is CSVGLHSGASYEQYF. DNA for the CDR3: TGCAGCGTCGGCCTTCACAGCGGGGCCTCCTACGAGCAGTACTTC.

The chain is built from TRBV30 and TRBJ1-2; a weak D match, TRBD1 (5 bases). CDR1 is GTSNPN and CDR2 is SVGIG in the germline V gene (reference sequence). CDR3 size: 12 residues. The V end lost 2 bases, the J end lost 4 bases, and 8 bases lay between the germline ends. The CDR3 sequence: CAWSMGGYGYTF. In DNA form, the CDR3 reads TGTGCCTGGAGTATGGGGGGCTATGGCTACACCTTC. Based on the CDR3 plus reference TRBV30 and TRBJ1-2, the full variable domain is SQTIHQWPATLVQPVGSPLSLECTVEGTSNPNLYWYRQAAGRGLQLLFYSVGIGQISSEVPQNLSASRPQDRQFILSSKKLLLSDSGFYLCAWSMGGYGYTFGSGTRLTVV.

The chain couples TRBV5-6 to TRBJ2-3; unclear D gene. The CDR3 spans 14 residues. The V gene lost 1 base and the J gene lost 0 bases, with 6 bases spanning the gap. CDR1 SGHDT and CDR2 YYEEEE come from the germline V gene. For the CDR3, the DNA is TGTGCCAGCAGCTTGCCCACAAGCACAGATACGCAGTATTTT. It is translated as CASSLPTSTDTQYF.

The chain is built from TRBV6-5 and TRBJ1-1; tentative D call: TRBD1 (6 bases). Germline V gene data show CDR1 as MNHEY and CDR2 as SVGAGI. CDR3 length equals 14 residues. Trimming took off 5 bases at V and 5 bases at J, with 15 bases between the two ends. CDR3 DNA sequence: TGTGCCAGCAGTAACGCAGGGGTGAGGACTGAAGCTTTCTTT. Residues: CASSNAGVRTEAFF.

The CDR3 DNA reads TGTGCCAGCAGTTTGAGCCGGGCTAATGAAAAACTGTTTTTT. It codes for CASSLSRANEKLFF. The chain couples TRBV27 to TRBJ1-4, with D uncertain. V was pared by 3 bases and J by 3 bases, with 8 bases between. The CDR3 is made up of 14 amino acids. Germline CDR1 and CDR2: MNHEY and SMNVEV (reference sequence).

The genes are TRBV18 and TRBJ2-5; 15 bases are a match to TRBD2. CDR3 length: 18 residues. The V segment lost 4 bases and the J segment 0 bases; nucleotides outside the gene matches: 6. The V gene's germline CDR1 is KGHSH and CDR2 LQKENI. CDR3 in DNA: TGTGCCAGCTCACTCGGACTAGCGGGAGGGCCAAACCAAGAGACCCAGTACTTC. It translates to CASSLGLAGGPNQETQYF.

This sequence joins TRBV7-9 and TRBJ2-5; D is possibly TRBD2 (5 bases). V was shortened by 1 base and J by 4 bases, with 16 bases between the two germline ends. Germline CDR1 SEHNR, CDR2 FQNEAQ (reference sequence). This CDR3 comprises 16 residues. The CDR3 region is CASSLVGGGSVETQYF. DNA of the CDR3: TGTGCCAGCAGCTTAGTTGGAGGAGGTAGTGTAGAGACCCAGTACTTC.

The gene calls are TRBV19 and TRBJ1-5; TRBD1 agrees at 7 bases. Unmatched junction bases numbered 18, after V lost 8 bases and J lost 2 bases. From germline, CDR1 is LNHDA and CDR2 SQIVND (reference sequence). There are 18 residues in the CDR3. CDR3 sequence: CASGPLGRQGLGNQPQHF. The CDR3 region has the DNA TGTGCCAGTGGGCCTCTGGGCCGACAGGGCCTCGGCAATCAGCCCCAGCATTTT.

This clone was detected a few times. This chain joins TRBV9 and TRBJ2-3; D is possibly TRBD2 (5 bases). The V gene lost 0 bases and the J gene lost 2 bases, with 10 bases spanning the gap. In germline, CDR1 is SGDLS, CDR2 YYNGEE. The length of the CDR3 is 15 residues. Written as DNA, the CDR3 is TGTGCCAGCAGCGTAGGAGACTACCACACAGATACGCAGTATTTT. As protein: CASSVGDYHTDTQYF.

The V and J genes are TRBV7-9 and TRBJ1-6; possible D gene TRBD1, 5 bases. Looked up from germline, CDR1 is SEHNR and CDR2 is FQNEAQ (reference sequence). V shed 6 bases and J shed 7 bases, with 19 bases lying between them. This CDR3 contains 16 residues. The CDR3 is CASSSVGAQANSPLHF. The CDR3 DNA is TGTGCCAGCAGTTCCGTTGGCGCACAGGCGAATTCACCCCTCCACTTT. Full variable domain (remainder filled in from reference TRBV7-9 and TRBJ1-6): DTGVSQNPRHKITKRGQNVTFRCDPISEHNRLYWYRQTLGQGPEFLTYFQNEAQLEKSRLLSDRFSAERPKGSFSTLEIQRTEQGDSAMYLCASSSVGAQANSPLHFGNGTRLTVT.

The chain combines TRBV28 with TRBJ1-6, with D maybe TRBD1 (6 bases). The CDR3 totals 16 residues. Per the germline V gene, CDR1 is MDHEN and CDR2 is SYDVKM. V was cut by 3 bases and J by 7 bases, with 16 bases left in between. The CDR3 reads CASSFRSGTNNSPLHF. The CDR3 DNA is TGTGCCAGCAGTTTTCGCTCCGGGACAAACAATTCACCCCTCCACTTT.

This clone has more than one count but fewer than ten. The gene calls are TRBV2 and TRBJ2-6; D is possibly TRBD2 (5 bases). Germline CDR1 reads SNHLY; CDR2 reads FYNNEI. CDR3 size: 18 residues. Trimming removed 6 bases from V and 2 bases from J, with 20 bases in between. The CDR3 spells CASSQAGRKVTGANVLTF. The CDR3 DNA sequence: TGTGCCAGCAGCCAGGCGGGCAGGAAGGTAACTGGGGCCAACGTCCTGACTTTC. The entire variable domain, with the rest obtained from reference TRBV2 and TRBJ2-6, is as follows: EPEVTQTPSHQVTQMGQEVILRCVPISNHLYFYWYRQILGQKVEFLVSFYNNEISEKSEIFDDQFSVERPDGSNFTLKIRSTKLEDSAMYFCASSQAGRKVTGANVLTFGAGSRLTVL.

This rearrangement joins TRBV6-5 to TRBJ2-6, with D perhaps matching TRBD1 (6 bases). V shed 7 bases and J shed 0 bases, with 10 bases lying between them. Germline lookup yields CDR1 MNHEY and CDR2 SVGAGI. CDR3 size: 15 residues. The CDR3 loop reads CASTQGSSGANVLTF. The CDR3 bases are TGTGCCAGCACCCAGGGGTCCTCTGGGGCCAACGTCCTGACTTTC.

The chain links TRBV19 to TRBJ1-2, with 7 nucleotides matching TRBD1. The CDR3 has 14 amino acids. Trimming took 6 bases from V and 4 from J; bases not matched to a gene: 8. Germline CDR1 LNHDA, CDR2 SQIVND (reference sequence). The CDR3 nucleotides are TGTGCCAGTAGCACGACAGGGCAGGCCTATGGCTACACCTTC. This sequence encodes CASSTTGQAYGYTF.

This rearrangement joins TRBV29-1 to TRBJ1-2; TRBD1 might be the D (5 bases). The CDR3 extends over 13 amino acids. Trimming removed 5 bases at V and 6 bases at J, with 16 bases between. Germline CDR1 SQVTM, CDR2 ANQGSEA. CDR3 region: CSVRLRGWDGYTF. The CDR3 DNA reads TGCAGCGTTAGATTAAGGGGCTGGGATGGCTACACCTTC.

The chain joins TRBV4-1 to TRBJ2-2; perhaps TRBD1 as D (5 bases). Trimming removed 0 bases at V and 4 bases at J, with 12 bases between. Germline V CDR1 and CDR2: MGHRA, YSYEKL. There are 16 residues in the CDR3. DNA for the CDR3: TGCGCCAGCAGCCAAGACGTGCAGGGTCGCACCGGGGAGCTGTTTTTT. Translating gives CASSQDVQGRTGELFF.

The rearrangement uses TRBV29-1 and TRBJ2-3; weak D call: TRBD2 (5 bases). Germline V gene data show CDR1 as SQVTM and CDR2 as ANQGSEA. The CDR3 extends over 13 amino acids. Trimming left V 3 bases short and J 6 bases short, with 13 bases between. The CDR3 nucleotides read TGCAGCGTTGACCTAGGACTCCCCGATACGCAGTATTTT. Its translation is CSVDLGLPDTQYF.

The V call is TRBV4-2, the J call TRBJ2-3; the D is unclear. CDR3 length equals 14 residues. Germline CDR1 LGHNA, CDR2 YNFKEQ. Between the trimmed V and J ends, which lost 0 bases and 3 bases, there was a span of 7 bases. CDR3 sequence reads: CASSQDIRTDTQYF. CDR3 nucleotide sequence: TGTGCCAGCAGCCAAGATATCAGGACAGATACGCAGTATTTT.

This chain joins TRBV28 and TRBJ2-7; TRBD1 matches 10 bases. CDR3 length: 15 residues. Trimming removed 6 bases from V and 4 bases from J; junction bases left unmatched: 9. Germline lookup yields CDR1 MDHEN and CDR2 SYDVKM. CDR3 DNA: TGTGCCAGCAGCTGGGACAGGGGTTGGATTTACGAGCAGTACTTC. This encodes CASSWDRGWIYEQYF.

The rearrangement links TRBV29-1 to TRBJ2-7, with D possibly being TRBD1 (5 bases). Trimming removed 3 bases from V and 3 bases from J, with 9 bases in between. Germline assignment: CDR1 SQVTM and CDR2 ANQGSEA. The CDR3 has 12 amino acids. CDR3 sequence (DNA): TGCAGCGTTGAGCAGGGTAACTACGAGCAGTACTTC. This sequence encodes CSVEQGNYEQYF.

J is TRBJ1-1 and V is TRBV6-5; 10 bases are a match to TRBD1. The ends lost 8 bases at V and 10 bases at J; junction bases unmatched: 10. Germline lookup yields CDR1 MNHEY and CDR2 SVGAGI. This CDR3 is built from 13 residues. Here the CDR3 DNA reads TGTGCCAGCTTTTCCTCGCGACAGGGGGCAGCTTTCTTT. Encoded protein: CASFSSRQGAAFF.

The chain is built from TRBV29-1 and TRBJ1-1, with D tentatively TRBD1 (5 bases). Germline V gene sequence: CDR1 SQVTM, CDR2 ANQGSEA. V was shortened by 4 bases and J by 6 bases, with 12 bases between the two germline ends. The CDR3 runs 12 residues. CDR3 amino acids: CSVVGGRPEAFF. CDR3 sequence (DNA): TGCAGCGTTGTCGGGGGAAGGCCTGAAGCTTTCTTT.

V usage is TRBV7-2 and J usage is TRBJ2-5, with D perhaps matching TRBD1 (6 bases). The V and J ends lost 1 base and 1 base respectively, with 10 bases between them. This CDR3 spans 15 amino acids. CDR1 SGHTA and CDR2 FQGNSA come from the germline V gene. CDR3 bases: TGTGCCAGCAGCTTAGGAGACAGGCTCCAAGAGACCCAGTACTTC. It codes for CASSLGDRLQETQYF.

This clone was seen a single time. The CDR3 here is CASSVSDRGRAGANVLTF. Written as DNA, the CDR3 is TGTGCCAGCAGCGTGTCGGACAGGGGGCGTGCTGGGGCCAACGTCCTGACTTTC. This chain joins TRBV9 and TRBJ2-6; 11 bases match TRBD1. Germline trimming cut 2 bases from V and 2 bases from J; bases unmatched to any gene: 6. The CDR3 has 18 amino acids. The V gene's germline CDR1 is SGDLS and CDR2 YYNGEE.

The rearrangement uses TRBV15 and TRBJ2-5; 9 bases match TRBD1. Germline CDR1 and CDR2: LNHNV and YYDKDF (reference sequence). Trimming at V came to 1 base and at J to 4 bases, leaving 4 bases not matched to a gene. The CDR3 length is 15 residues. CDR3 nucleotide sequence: TGTGCCACCAGCAGAGTCACAGGGGGCGGAGAGACCCAGTACTTC. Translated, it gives CATSRVTGGGETQYF.